These 18 T cell receptor beta chains share one sample of origin, sequenced in a study of cytomegalovirus exposure and HLA in healthy donors. PCR amplification relied on 60 Vbeta primers (plus 13 Jbeta primers). This table comes from immunoSEQ multiplex PCR, and its TCRdb copy is limited to in-frame clones, with some not included. The sample shows some 100,000 clones, about 68% of them seen only once. Material for sequencing was PBMCs. The receptors here all came from a male donor in good health and CMV-seropositive.

CDR3 sequence: CASSPGQGNPYNEQFF. The DNA of the CDR3 is TGTGCCAGCAGCCCGGGACAGGGCAACCCCTACAATGAGCAGTTCTTC. The chain uses TRBV5-6 and TRBJ2-1, with 9 bases identical to TRBD1. V was clipped by 4 bases and J by 2 bases; unmatched bases: 7. In germline, CDR1 is SGHDT, CDR2 YYEEEE. The CDR3 has 16 amino acids.

The V gene is TRBV7-8, the J gene TRBJ2-5; D possibly corresponds to TRBD2 (6 bases). The CDR3 contains 15 residues. Germline V gives CDR1 SGHVS, CDR2 FQNEAQ. V lost 5 bases and J 0 bases, leaving 13 bases between the germline ends. The CDR3 sequence: CASSDGGGYQETQYF. CDR3 DNA: TGTGCCAGCAGCGATGGGGGAGGTTACCAAGAGACCCAGTACTTC.

This clone was seen more than once but under ten times. A far bigger clonotype differs at one base, so this is likely a read error. The sample holds other DNA sequences that translate to the same CDR3. The gene calls are TRBV5-1 and TRBJ1-6, with D possibly matching TRBD1 (5 bases). CDR1 is SGHRS, CDR2 YFSETQ, per germline. The V and J ends lost 1 base and 7 bases respectively, with 12 bases between them. This CDR3 region has 15 residues. The CDR3 loop is CASSLIRGWNSPLHF. The CDR3 region has the DNA TGCGCCAGCAGCTTGATTAGGGGTTGGAATTCACCCCTCCACTTT.

This clone was counted only a few times. The gene calls are TRBV11-2 and TRBJ1-3; 8 nucleotides agree with TRBD1. CDR3 size: 16 residues. Germline CDR1 reads SGHAT; CDR2 reads FQNNGV. V shed 7 bases, J shed 0 bases, and the junction held 8 bases outside the gene matches. In nucleotides, the CDR3 is TGTGCCAGCATCCATGGGACAGGCCGCTCTGGAAACACCATATATTTT. Its translation: CASIHGTGRSGNTIYF.

The chain recombines TRBV4-1 with TRBJ1-1, with D uncertain. CDR3 length: 15 residues. Germline V CDR1 and CDR2: MGHRA, YSYEKL. The germline V and J ends were trimmed by 0 bases and 3 bases, with 11 bases remaining between them. DNA of the CDR3: TGCGCCAGCAGCCAAGAAGCGGGGAGGGACACTGAAGCTTTCTTT. Translating gives CASSQEAGRDTEAFF.

This chain joins TRBV5-1 and TRBJ2-5; 11 bases fit TRBD2. Germline trimming cut 0 bases from V and 2 bases from J; bases unmatched to any gene: 3. This CDR3 is 16 amino acids long. Per the germline V gene, CDR1 is SGHRS and CDR2 is YFSETQ. CDR3 loop: CASSLGLAGIQETQYF. In DNA, the CDR3 is TGCGCCAGCAGCTTGGGACTAGCGGGGATTCAAGAGACCCAGTACTTC.

The J gene is TRBJ1-5, the V gene TRBV5-1; 7 nucleotides line up with TRBD1. Unmatched junction bases numbered 5, after V lost 3 bases and J lost 5 bases. The CDR3 totals 14 residues. Germline V gives CDR1 SGHRS, CDR2 YFSETQ. The CDR3 is CASSSGQEDQPQHF. The CDR3 bases are TGCGCCAGCAGCTCAGGACAGGAGGATCAGCCCCAGCATTTT.

The gene calls are TRBV13 and TRBJ2-3; TRBD2 is a possible D gene (6 bases). Germline V gene lookup returns CDR1 PRHDT and CDR2 FYEKMQ (reference sequence). CDR3 length: 14 residues. V was pared by 5 bases and J by 1 base, with 10 bases between. CDR3 nucleotide sequence: TGTGCCAGCAGCCTTCAGCGGGGCACAGATACGCAGTATTTT. Residues: CASSLQRGTDTQYF.

This clone came up a few times. The V and J genes are TRBV6-5 and TRBJ2-2, with a possible D match to TRBD1 (5 bases). This CDR3 has 14 residues. Trimming took off 6 bases at V and 3 bases at J, with 11 bases between the two ends. Germline lookup yields CDR1 MNHEY and CDR2 SVGAGI. CDR3 sequence reads: CASRGDSYTGELFF. CDR3 nucleotide sequence: TGTGCCAGCAGGGGCGACAGCTACACCGGGGAGCTGTTTTTT.

The chain has TRBV15 and TRBJ2-3; TRBD1 aligns across 12 bases. The CDR3 is 16 amino acids. Germline CDR1 LNHNV, CDR2 YYDKDF (reference sequence). J lost 6 bases, V lost 2 bases, and 6 bases had no gene match. CDR3 sequence (DNA): TGTGCCACCAGCAGAAAGACCGGGACAGGGGGCGATACGCAGTATTTT. It is translated as CATSRKTGTGGDTQYF.

This chain joins TRBV28 and TRBJ1-6; weak D call: TRBD1 (5 bases). Trimming took off 8 bases at V and 11 bases at J, with 22 bases between the two ends. Germline V gene data show CDR1 as MDHEN and CDR2 as SYDVKM. The CDR3 has 15 amino acids. The chain's CDR3 is CASGPDIPVRPPLHF. The CDR3 DNA reads TGTGCCAGCGGGCCGGACATCCCAGTCAGACCACCCCTCCACTTT.

The J gene is TRBJ1-4, the V gene TRBV25-1, with TRBD1 matching 7 bases. V shed 0 bases and J 8 bases; nucleotides not matched to a gene: 12. The germline CDR1 and CDR2 sequences are MGHDK and SYGVNS. There are 17 residues in the CDR3. This chain's CDR3 is CASSEYRIQGWGEKLFF. In DNA form, the CDR3 reads TGTGCCAGCAGTGAATACCGGATACAGGGGTGGGGAGAAAAACTGTTTTTT.

J is TRBJ2-7 and V is TRBV5-5; 9 bases fit TRBD1. J lost 0 bases, V lost 4 bases, and 5 bases had no gene match. This CDR3 region has 15 residues. Germline assignment: CDR1 SGHKS and CDR2 YYEKEE (reference sequence). The CDR3 DNA reads as TGTGCCAGCAGCCGGGACAGGGTGAGCTCCTACGAGCAGTACTTC. This sequence encodes CASSRDRVSSYEQYF. Supplemented by reference TRBV5-5 and TRBJ2-7, the full variable domain reads DAGVTQSPTHLIKTRGQQVTLRCSPISGHKSVSWYQQVLGQGPQFIFQYYEKEERGRGNFPDRFSARQFPNYSSELNVNALLLGDSALYLCASSRDRVSSYEQYFGPGTRLTVT.

The genes are TRBV2 and TRBJ1-1, with 9 positions matching TRBD1. J lost 10 bases, V lost 5 bases, and 8 bases had no gene match. This CDR3 comprises 13 residues. The germline CDR1 and CDR2 sequences are SNHLY and FYNNEI. CDR3 coding DNA: TGTGCCAGCAGTTTGGGACAGGGAAGGGTAGCTTTCTTT. It yields the protein CASSLGQGRVAFF.

This sequence joins TRBV6-6 and TRBJ2-7; D is unresolved. Deletions cut 8 bases from V and 0 bases from J, with 14 bases between. The germline V gene encodes CDR1 MNHNY and CDR2 SVGAGI (reference sequence). The CDR3 is made up of 14 amino acids. CDR3 DNA: TGTGCCAGCGCCGCGACCTCAGGCTCCTACGAGCAGTACTTC. This encodes CASAATSGSYEQYF.

The chain is built from TRBV4-2 and TRBJ2-5; 7 bases align to TRBD1. This CDR3 is built from 16 residues. V shed 1 base, J shed 2 bases, and the junction held 7 bases outside the gene matches. CDR1 and CDR2 (germline): LGHNA, YNFKEQ. In DNA form, the CDR3 reads TGTGCCAGCAGCCAAGTGATGCCGGGACAGCAAGAGACCCAGTACTTC. This gives the protein CASSQVMPGQQETQYF.

This clone was seen a few times. The chain combines TRBV5-1 with TRBJ2-7; D is ambiguous. Germline V CDR1 and CDR2: SGHRS, YFSETQ. Trimming left V 1 base short and J 2 bases short, with 16 bases between. The CDR3 is 16 amino acids. The CDR3 spells CASSLSGLILPYEQYF. Here the CDR3 DNA reads TGCGCCAGCAGCTTGAGTGGTCTTATCCTACCCTACGAGCAGTACTTC.

The rearrangement links TRBV11-3 to TRBJ1-4; possible D gene TRBD1, 5 bases. The length of the CDR3 is 17 residues. Germline loops: CDR1 SGHNT, CDR2 YENEEA. The V and J ends lost 6 bases and 0 bases respectively, with 17 bases between them. The CDR3, as DNA: TGTGCCAGCAGTCGAGGGTCAGGAGGGGCAACTAATGAAAAACTGTTTTTT. This gives the protein CASSRGSGGATNEKLFF.